This T cell receptor beta chain was identified in a study of immune evolution from preneoplasia to lung adenocarcinoma. V lost 5 bases, J lost 2 bases, and 6 bases lay in between. The CDR3 sequence is 13 residues long. The germline V gene has CDR1 MNHEY and CDR2 SMNVEV (reference sequence). The table came from immunoSEQ multiplex PCR; TCRdb's copy has only in-frame clones and leaves some out. Of 6,500 to 9,500 clones in the sample, approximately 85% were seen once. Material for sequencing was FFPE minimally invasive lung adenocarcinoma tissue. The V gene is TRBV27, the J gene TRBJ2-2; no definite D call. The clonotype comes from a person at least 80 years old with lung adenocarcinoma. DNA for the CDR3: TGTGCCAGCAGTAAAGATAACACCGGGGAGCTGTTTTTT. It is translated as CASSKDNTGELFF.